A single sample gave rise to the 5 T cell receptor beta chains below, sequenced in a study of regulatory T cells in long-lasting Graves disease. Construction of TCR beta libraries relied on iRepertoire HTBI primers and on Arm-PCR targeting CDR3 regions. TCRdb independently ran MiXCR on the multiplex PCR reads; one entry per CDR3 protein. This sample has 500,000 to 700,000 distinct CDR3 sequences, with approximately 15% found just once. The time point is: newly diagnosed GD, antithyroid drugs for less than 3 months. Following extraction of RNA from PBMCs, that RNA was used to make the TCR library. These data are also associated with another study on T cells in Graves' hyperthyroidism and ophthalmopathy.

This material consisted of peripheral blood mononuclear cells (PBMCs), taken at new diagnosis, from a patient treated with antithyroid drugs. The receptor set was obtained from a woman aged 25 to 39 with Graves disease.

As regards this clonotype: Being one base from a much bigger clone, this may be a read error. The J gene is TRBJ1-2, the V gene TRBV7-2; TRBD1 agrees at 8 bases. Germline CDR1 and CDR2: SGHTA and FQGNSA. V lost 8 bases and J lost 1; bases outside the gene matches: 9. The CDR3 is made up of 15 amino acids. CDR3 loop: CASGRTGINNYGYTF. The CDR3, as DNA: TGTGCCAGCGGCCGGACAGGGATCAATAACTATGGCTACACCTTC.

This clonotype appeared many times. The chain recombines TRBV5-1 with TRBJ1-1; 7 nucleotides line up with TRBD1. This CDR3 is 13 amino acids long. After removal of 4 bases from V and 9 bases from J, the junction contained 9 bases not matched to a gene. Germline CDR1 SGHRS, CDR2 YFSETQ. DNA for the CDR3: TGCGCCAGCAGCCCCTGGACAGGTTCACAAGCTTTCTTT. Amino acids: CASSPWTGSQAFF.

In its sample, this clonotype was seen a few times. This rearrangement joins TRBV6-2 or TRBV6-3 to TRBJ1-2, with D maybe TRBD1 (5 bases). The CDR3 covers 14 residues. Germline V gives CDR1 MNHEY, CDR2 SVGEGT. The V gene lost 6 bases and the J gene lost 0 bases, with 11 bases spanning the gap. CDR3 sequence reads: CASRGGNTNYGYTF. CDR3 bases: TGTGCCAGCAGGGGGGGGAATACTAACTATGGCTACACCTTC.

This clonotype turned up a few times. The V gene is TRBV29-1, the J gene TRBJ1-4; D is unresolved. Between the trimmed V and J ends, which lost 7 bases and 3 bases, there was a span of 12 bases. Germline loops: CDR1 SQVTM, CDR2 ANQGSEA. CDR3 size: 13 residues. CDR3 in DNA: TGCAGCGCGGTTGGTAGCTCTAATGAAAAACTGTTTTTT. This codes for CSAVGSSNEKLFF.

This clonotype came up a few times. A junction end diverges from the germline sequence, so it may reflect a read error. The chain employs TRBV27 and TRBJ2-3; 14 bases match TRBD2. In germline, CDR1 is MNHEY, CDR2 SMNVEV (reference sequence). CDR3 length: 18 amino acids. The chain's CDR3 is CASRPQTSGRVLADTQCF. CDR3 sequence (DNA): TGTGCCAGCAGACCCCAGACTAGCGGGAGGGTATTAGCAGATACGCAGTGTTTT.